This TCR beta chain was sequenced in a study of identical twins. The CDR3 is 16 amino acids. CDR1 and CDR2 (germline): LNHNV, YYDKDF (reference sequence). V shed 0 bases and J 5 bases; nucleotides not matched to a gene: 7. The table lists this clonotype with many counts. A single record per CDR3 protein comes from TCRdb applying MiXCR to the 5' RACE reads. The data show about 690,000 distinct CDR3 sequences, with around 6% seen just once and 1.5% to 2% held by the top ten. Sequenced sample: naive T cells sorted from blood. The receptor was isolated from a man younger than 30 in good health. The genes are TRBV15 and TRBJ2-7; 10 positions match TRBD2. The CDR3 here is CATSRDPSGRGDEQYF. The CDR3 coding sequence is TGTGCCACCAGCAGAGACCCAAGCGGGAGGGGTGACGAGCAGTACTTC.